The entry that follows covers one TCR beta chain sequence. The antigen is unknown. This same CDR3 is encoded by further DNA sequences in the sample. The data derive from a study of shared clonotypes between healthy human individuals. Study results and limitations: Only a few donors were included, so the genetic and exposure-history diversity represented was limited.

Libraries were prepared by immunoSEQ multiplex PCR; TCRdb keeps only in-frame clonotypes and omits some of them. This repertoire shows some 1,900,000 clones, roughly 94% found once; its top ten account for approximately 1.2%. Naivety among CD8 cells was defined by CD45RO negativity and positive CCR7 selection, thereby excluding terminally differentiated effector memory CD45RA+ cells. V was pared by 0 bases and J by 4 bases, with 12 bases between. In germline, CDR1 is MNHEY, CDR2 SVGAGI. CDR3 length: 16 amino acids. Sequencing was performed on naive CD8+ T cells sorted from blood. The TCR comes from a man between 18 and 29 years old in good health. This sequence joins TRBV6-5 and TRBJ2-2; either TRBD1 or TRBD2 may fit D (6 bases each). CDR3 nucleotide sequence: TGTGCCAGCAGTTACTCGGCAGGGGAGGTCACCGGGGAGCTGTTTTTT. This gives the protein CASSYSAGEVTGELFF.